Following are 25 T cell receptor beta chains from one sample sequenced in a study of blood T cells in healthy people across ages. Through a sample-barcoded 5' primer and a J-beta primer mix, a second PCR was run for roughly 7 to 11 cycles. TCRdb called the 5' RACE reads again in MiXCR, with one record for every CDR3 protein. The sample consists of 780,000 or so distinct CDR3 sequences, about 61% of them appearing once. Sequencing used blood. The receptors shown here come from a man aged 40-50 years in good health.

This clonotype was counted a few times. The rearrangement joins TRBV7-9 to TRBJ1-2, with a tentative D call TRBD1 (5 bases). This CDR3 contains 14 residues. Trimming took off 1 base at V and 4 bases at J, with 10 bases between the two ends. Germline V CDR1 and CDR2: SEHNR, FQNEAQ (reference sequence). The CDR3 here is CASSLVSGPYGYTF. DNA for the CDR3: TGTGCCAGCAGCTTAGTATCAGGGCCCTATGGCTACACCTTC.

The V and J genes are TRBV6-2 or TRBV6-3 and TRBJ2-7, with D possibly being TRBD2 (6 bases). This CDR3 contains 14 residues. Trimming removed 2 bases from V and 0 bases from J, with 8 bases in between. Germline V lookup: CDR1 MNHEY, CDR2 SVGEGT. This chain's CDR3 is CASSYGDSSYEQYF. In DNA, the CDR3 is TGTGCCAGCAGTTACGGGGACTCCTCCTACGAGCAGTACTTC.

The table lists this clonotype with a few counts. This CDR3 reads CASSPPDRNRGETQYF. CDR3 in DNA: TGTGCCAGCTCACCACCAGACCGAAATCGGGGGGAGACCCAGTACTTC. V and J are TRBV18 and TRBJ2-5, with D perhaps TRBD2 (6 bases). The germline gives CDR1 KGHSH, CDR2 LQKENI. The ends were cut back, 0 bases at V and 5 bases at J, with 16 bases in the middle. This CDR3 has 16 residues.

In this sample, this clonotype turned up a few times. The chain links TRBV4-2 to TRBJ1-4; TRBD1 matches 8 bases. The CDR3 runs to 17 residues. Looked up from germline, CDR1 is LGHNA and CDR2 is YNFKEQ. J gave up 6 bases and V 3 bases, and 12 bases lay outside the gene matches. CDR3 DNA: TGTGCCAGCAGCCAGGAAGCCTTGACAGGGGTCGATGAAAAACTGTTTTTT. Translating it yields CASSQEALTGVDEKLFF.

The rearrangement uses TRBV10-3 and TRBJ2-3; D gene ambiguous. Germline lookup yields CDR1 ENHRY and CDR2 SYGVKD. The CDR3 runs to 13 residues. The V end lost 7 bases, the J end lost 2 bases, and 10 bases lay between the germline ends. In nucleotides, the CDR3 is TGTGCCATCATGGACGCGATCACAGATACGCAGTATTTT. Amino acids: CAIMDAITDTQYF.

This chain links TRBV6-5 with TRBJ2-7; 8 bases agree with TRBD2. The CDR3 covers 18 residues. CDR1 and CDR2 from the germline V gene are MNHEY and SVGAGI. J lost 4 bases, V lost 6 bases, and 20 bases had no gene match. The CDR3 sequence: CASSYRTERAGEFYEQYF. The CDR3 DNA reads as TGTGCCAGCAGCTATCGTACCGAACGAGCGGGAGAGTTTTACGAGCAGTACTTC.

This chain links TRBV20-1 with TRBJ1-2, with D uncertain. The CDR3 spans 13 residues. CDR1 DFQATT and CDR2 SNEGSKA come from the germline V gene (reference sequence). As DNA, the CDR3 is TGCAGCCCGGCTCTCTTTGTACAATATGGCTACACCTTC. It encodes CSPALFVQYGYTF.

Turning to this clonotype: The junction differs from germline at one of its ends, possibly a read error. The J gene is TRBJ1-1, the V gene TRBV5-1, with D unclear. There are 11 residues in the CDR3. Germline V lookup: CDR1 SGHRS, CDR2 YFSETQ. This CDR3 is CASTGNTEAFF. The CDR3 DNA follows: TGCGCCAGCACGGGGAACACTGAAGCTTTTTTT.

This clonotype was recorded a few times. The CDR3: CSAQTSGTYNEQFF. The DNA for the CDR3 is TGCAGCGCCCAGACTAGCGGAACCTACAATGAGCAGTTCTTC. The chain carries TRBV29-1 and TRBJ2-1; 9 bases align to TRBD2. The CDR3 sequence is 14 residues long. V lost 7 bases, J lost 2 bases, and 6 bases stayed unmatched. Germline lookup yields CDR1 SQVTM and CDR2 ANQGSEA.

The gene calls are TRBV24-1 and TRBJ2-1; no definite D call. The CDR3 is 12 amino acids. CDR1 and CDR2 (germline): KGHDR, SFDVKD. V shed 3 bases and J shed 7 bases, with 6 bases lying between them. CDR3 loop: CATSDDPNEQFF. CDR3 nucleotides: TGTGCCACCAGTGATGACCCGAATGAGCAGTTCTTC.

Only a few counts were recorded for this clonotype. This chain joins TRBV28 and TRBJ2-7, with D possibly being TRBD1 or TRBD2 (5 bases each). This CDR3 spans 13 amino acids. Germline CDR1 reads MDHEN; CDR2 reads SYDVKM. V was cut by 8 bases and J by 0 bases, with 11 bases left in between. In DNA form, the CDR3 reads TGTGCCAGCGGCGGTGGGGGCTCCTACGAGCAGTACTTC. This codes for CASGGGGSYEQYF.

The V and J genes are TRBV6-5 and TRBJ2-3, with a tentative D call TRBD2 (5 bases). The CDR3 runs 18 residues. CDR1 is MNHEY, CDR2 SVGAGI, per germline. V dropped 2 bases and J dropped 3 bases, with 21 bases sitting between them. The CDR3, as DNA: TGTGCCAGCAGTTACCCAACTAGGACCCAGACGTGGACAGATACGCAGTATTTT. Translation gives CASSYPTRTQTWTDTQYF.

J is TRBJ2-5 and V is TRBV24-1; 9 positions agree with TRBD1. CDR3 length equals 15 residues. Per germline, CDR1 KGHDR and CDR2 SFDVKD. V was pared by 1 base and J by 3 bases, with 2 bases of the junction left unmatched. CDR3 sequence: CATSDLQGAKETQYF. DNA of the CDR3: TGTGCCACCAGTGATTTACAGGGGGCGAAAGAGACCCAGTACTTC.

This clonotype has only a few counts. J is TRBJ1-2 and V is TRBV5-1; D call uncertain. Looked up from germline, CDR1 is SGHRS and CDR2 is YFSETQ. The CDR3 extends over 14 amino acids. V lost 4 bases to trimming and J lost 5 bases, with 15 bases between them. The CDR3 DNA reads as TGCGCCAGCAGCGGGAGGCCCCAGGCTTATGGCTACACCTTC. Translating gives CASSGRPQAYGYTF.

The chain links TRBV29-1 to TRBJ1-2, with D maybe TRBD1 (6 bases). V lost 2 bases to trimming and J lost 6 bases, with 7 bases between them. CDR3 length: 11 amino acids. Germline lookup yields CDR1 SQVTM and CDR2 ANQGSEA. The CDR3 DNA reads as TGCAGCGTTGAAACAGGGAATGGCTACACCTTC. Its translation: CSVETGNGYTF.

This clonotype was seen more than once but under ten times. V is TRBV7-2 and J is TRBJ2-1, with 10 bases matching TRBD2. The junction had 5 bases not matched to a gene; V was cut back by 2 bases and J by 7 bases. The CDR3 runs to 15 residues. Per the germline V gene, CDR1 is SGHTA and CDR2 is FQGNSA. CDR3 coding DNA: TGTGCCAGCAGCTTACGAGCGGGGGGGCGGAATGAGCAGTTCTTC. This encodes CASSLRAGGRNEQFF.

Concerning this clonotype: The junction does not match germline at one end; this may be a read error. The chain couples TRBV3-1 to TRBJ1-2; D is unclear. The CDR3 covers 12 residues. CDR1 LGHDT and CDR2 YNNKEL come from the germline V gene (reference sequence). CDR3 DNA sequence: TGTGCCAGCAGCCAAAACGTCTATGGTTACACCTTC. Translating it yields CASSQNVYGYTF.

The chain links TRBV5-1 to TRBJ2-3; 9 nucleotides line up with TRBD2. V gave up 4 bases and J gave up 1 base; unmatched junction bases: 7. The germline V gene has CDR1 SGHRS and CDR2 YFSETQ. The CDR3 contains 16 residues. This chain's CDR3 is CASSEMTSGGTDTQYF. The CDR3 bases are TGCGCCAGCAGCGAAATGACTAGCGGAGGCACAGATACGCAGTATTTT.

This chain's CDR3 is CATSRVRRGSYEQYF. DNA of the CDR3: TGTGCCACCAGCAGGGTGAGGCGGGGATCCTACGAGCAGTACTTC. The chain links TRBV15 to TRBJ2-7; a possible D gene is TRBD2 (6 bases). This CDR3 region has 15 residues. CDR1 LNHNV and CDR2 YYDKDF come from the germline V gene (reference sequence). Trimming left V 3 bases short and J 1 base short, with 13 bases between. The whole variable domain, filled in from reference TRBV15 and TRBJ2-7, reads DAMVIQNPRYQVTQFGKPVTLSCSQTLNHNVMYWYQQKSSQAPKLLFHYYDKDFNNEADTPDNFQSRRPNTSFCFLDIRSPGLGDTAMYLCATSRVRRGSYEQYFGPGTRLTVT.

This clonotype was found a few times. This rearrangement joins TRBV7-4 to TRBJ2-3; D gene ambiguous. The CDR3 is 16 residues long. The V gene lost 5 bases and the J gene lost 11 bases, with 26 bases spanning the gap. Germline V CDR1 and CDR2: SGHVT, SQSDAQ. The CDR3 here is CASSPSFFNRPRWQYF. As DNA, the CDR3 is TGTGCCAGCAGCCCATCTTTCTTTAATCGCCCGCGCTGGCAGTATTTT.

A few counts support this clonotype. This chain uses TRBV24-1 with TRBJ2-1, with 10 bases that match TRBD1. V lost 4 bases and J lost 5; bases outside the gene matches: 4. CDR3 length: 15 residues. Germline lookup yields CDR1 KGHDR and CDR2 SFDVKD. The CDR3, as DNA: TGTGCCACCAGTGACCGGGACAGGGGTCACAATGAGCAGTTCTTC. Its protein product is CATSDRDRGHNEQFF.

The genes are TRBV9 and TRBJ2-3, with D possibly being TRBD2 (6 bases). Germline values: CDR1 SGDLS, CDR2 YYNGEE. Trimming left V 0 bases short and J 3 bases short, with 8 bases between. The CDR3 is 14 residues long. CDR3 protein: CASSVERGTDTQYF. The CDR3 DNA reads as TGTGCCAGCAGCGTAGAACGGGGGACAGATACGCAGTATTTT.

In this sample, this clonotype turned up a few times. This chain's CDR3 is CASSYRTGTDTQYF. The CDR3 DNA is TGTGCCAGCAGTTACCGGACAGGGACAGATACGCAGTATTTT. The chain employs TRBV6-5 and TRBJ2-3; 8 bases are shared with TRBD1. Germline V CDR1 and CDR2: MNHEY, SVGAGI. The CDR3 consists of 14 residues. The V segment lost 2 bases and the J segment 3 bases; nucleotides outside the gene matches: 1.

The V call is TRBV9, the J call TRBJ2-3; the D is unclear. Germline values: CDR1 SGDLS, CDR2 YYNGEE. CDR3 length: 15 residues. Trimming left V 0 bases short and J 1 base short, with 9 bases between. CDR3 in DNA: TGTGCCAGCAGCGTAGCTAATACAGGCACAGATACGCAGTATTTT. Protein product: CASSVANTGTDTQYF.

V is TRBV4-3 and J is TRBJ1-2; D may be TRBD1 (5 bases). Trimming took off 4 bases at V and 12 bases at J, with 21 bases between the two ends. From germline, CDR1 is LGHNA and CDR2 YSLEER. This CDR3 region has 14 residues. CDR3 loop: CASSLARAMAGHTF. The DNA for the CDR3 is TGCGCCAGCAGCCTGGCCAGGGCTATGGCGGGCCACACCTTC.